Sequencing of this T cell receptor beta chain was carried out in a study of blood T cell repertoires in COVID-19. Across the study: The United States, Italy and Spain provided the acute and convalescent COVID-19 samples. In each case, the material was cDNA or gDNA derived from T cells, B-cell-depleted T cells, or PBMCs.

Per the original methods: Estimation of nucleated cell counts relied on the amplification of reference gene primers. Profiled with immunoSEQ multiplex PCR; TCRdb holds only in-frame clones, not every one. The V and J calls and clone size were taken over from that table, and D and trimming were inferred from the DNA. In the table there are some 200,000 clones, 85% of which are singletons. Seattle patient enrollment occurred during active infection, with longitudinal follow-up thereafter. Germline assignment: CDR1 SGHTA and CDR2 FQGTGA. V lost 2 bases, J lost 4 bases, and 4 bases stayed unmatched. The length of the CDR3 is 15 residues.

The genes are TRBV7-3 and TRBJ2-1, with 8 nucleotides matching TRBD1. The receptor comes from a man in his 60s with COVID-19, enrolled during active disease. Material for sequencing was peripheral blood. This chain's CDR3 is CASSLGQGTYNEQFF. CDR3 in DNA: TGTGCCAGCAGCTTAGGACAGGGAACTTACAATGAGCAGTTCTTC.